The table lists the clone carrying this TCR beta chain with a few counts. Trimming removed 6 bases from V and 3 bases from J, with 14 bases in between. The germline V gene encodes CDR1 MNHEY and CDR2 SVGAGI. CDR3 length: 14 amino acids. Unique molecular identifiers were added to individual cDNA molecules. TCRdb recomputed calls from the 5' RACE reads with MiXCR, one row per CDR3 protein. The data hold roughly 57,000 distinct CDR3 sequences, with about 12% observed a single time. The source of the sample is a study of early T cells in non-severe SARS-CoV-2 infection. This chain links TRBV6-5 with TRBJ1-1; D unresolved. This clonotype was sampled from an adult who was a healthcare worker with PCR-confirmed SARS-CoV-2 infection or an uninfected control (not recorded which). Sequenced material: whole blood. CDR3: CASRPLKVDTEAFF. The CDR3, as DNA: TGTGCCAGCAGACCCCTGAAAGTGGACACTGAAGCTTTCTTT.